This T cell receptor (beta chain) derives from a study of cytomegalovirus exposure and HLA in healthy donors. The study's findings and limits: Some V segments could not be told apart, so they were left out, TRBV6-2 and TRBV6-3 among them. CMV serostatus was the sole immune exposure data available. Upon later analysis, HLA-associated TCR beta chains proved more clonally expanded than other, equally common chains. High specificity and sensitivity for cytomegalovirus status were reported for the classifier.

The PCR ran on 60 Vbeta and 13 Jbeta primers. Libraries were prepared by immunoSEQ multiplex PCR; TCRdb keeps only in-frame clonotypes and omits some of them. The sample contains around 230,000 clones, 78% of which appear only once. This clone came up once. What it recognizes is unknown. This CDR3 is built from 16 residues. Germline CDR1 and CDR2: SQVTM and ANQGSEA. Trimming took off 1 base at V and 1 base at J, with 16 bases between the two ends. The sequence was collected from a boy aged 5-17 years in good health and CMV-seronegative. The sequenced sample consisted of PBMCs. This chain uses TRBV29-1 with TRBJ1-2, with a tentative D call TRBD1 (5 bases). The CDR3 loop reads CSVEVRAGTINYGYTF. CDR3 coding DNA: TGCAGCGTTGAAGTTCGGGCGGGGACGATTAACTATGGCTACACCTTC.